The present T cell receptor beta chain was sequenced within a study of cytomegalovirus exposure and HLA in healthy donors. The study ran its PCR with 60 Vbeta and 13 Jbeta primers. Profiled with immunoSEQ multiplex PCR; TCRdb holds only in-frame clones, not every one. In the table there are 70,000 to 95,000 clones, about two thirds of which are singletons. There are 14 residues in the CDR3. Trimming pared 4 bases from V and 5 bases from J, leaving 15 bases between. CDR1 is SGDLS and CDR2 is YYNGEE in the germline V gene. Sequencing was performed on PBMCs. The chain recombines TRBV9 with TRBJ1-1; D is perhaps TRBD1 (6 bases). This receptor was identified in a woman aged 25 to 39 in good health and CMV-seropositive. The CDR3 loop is CASSKGQGRTEAFF. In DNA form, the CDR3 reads TGTGCCAGCAGCAAAGGTCAGGGGAGAACTGAAGCTTTCTTT. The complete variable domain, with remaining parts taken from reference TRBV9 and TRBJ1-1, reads DSGVTQTPKHLITATGQRVTLRCSPRSGDLSVYWYQQSLDQGLQFLIQYYNGEERAKGNILERFSAQQFPDLHSELNLSSLELGDSALYFCASSKGQGRTEAFFGQGTRLTVV.